Below are 8 T cell receptor beta chains sequenced from a single sample in a study of T cells after yellow fever vaccination. TCRdb fed the 5' RACE reads into MiXCR, producing one record per CDR3 protein. The sample has roughly 68,000 distinct CDR3 sequences; just over 6.5% are singletons. The source material was CD8+ T cells sorted from PBMCs, sampled around 45 days after the first yellow fever vaccination. Every receptor here comes from a man between 18 and 29 years old who received the YFV17D yellow fever vaccine.

This clonotype was recorded many times. V gene TRBV4-1 combines with J gene TRBJ2-5, with unresolved D. Germline V gene lookup returns CDR1 MGHRA and CDR2 YSYEKL. The CDR3 totals 14 residues. Trimming left V 1 base short and J 4 bases short, with 10 bases between. The CDR3 sequence is CASSQVSVRETQYF. DNA of the CDR3: TGCGCCAGCAGCCAAGTAAGCGTCAGAGAGACCCAGTACTTC.

The table lists this clonotype with many counts. The chain employs TRBV20-1 and TRBJ2-7, with D tentatively TRBD1 or TRBD2 (5 bases each). Trimming left V 6 bases short and J 6 bases short, with 15 bases between. The germline V gene encodes CDR1 DFQATT and CDR2 SNEGSKA (reference sequence). This CDR3 is 12 amino acids long. The CDR3: CSAMGPMSEQYV. CDR3 sequence (DNA): TGCAGTGCGATGGGACCGATGAGCGAGCAGTACGTC.

This clonotype was counted a few times. The chain has TRBV6-2 or TRBV6-3 and TRBJ2-3, with 9 bases lining up with TRBD2. The CDR3 loop spans 17 amino acids. Germline values: CDR1 MNHEY, CDR2 SVGEGT. Trimming cost V 2 bases and J 2 bases; bases outside gene matches: 8. CDR3 amino acids: CASSYTAPSGATDTQYF. The CDR3 region has the DNA TGTGCCAGCAGTTACACCGCTCCTAGCGGGGCCACAGATACGCAGTATTTT.

V is TRBV6-5 and J is TRBJ2-5; D is unresolved. This CDR3 is built from 16 residues. CDR1 is MNHEY, CDR2 SVGAGI, per germline. The V end was cut by 2 bases, the J end by 5 bases, with 18 bases between. CDR3 sequence reads: CASSYLRAGLSETQYF. For the CDR3, the DNA is TGTGCCAGCAGTTACCTCCGGGCAGGTCTTTCGGAGACCCAGTACTTC.

This clonotype was counted ten times or more. V is TRBV4-2 and J is TRBJ2-1; 11 bases line up with TRBD2. Per the germline V gene, CDR1 is LGHNA and CDR2 is YNFKEQ. The CDR3 is 16 residues long. V trimming: 0 bases; J trimming: 3 bases; junction bases outside the gene matches: 1. The CDR3 reads CASSQDGTSGYNEQFF. As DNA, the CDR3 is TGTGCCAGCAGCCAAGATGGGACTAGCGGCTACAATGAGCAGTTCTTC.

CDR3 sequence reads: CASSLGQGDYEQYF. CDR3 coding DNA: TGTGCCAGCAGCCTTGGACAGGGGGACTACGAGCAGTACTTC. The chain uses TRBV5-4 and TRBJ2-7; TRBD1 aligns across 10 bases. The CDR3 runs 14 residues. Germline CDR1 is SGHNT and CDR2 is YYREEE (reference sequence). V was clipped by 4 bases and J by 3 bases; unmatched bases: 4.

The sample holds many counts of this clonotype. This chain joins TRBV11-2 and TRBJ2-2; no reliable D call. Germline V gene data show CDR1 as SGHAT and CDR2 as FQNNGV. This CDR3 is built from 12 residues. The V and J ends lost 5 bases and 6 bases respectively, with 7 bases between them. The CDR3 coding sequence is TGTGCCAGCAGCCCGACCGCCGGGGAGCTGTTTTTT. As protein: CASSPTAGELFF.

The V and J genes are TRBV12-3 or TRBV12-4 and TRBJ2-5, with 9 bases matching TRBD1. This CDR3 has 15 amino acids. J lost 2 bases, V lost 5 bases, and 6 bases had no gene match. As DNA, the CDR3 is TGTGCCAGCAGTCAAACGGGACAGGGACAAGAGACCCAGTACTTC. The encoded protein is CASSQTGQGQETQYF.